The 31 T cell receptor beta chains below all came from one sample that was sequenced in a study of identifying expanded T cells in peripheral blood. Data came from immunoSEQ multiplex PCR; TCRdb stores just in-frame clones and leaves some out. The sample shows tens of thousands of clones, approximately 88% of them seen only once. Sequencing input: blood. These receptors originate from a person between 18 and 75 years old in good health.

The chain recombines TRBV19 with TRBJ1-5; maybe TRBD1 (5 bases). Per the germline V gene, CDR1 is LNHDA and CDR2 is SQIVND (reference sequence). Trimming left V 3 bases short and J 2 bases short, with 11 bases between. This CDR3 is 15 amino acids long. This CDR3 is CASSIDGGGNQPQHF. The CDR3 DNA is TGTGCCAGTAGTATTGATGGGGGGGGCAATCAGCCCCAGCATTTT.

As DNA, the CDR3 is TGCGCCAGCAGCGAAGGGGGAAACACCATATATTTT. Encoded protein: CASSEGGNTIYF. The chain links TRBV10-2 to TRBJ1-3, with D hard to call. CDR1 is WSHSY and CDR2 is SAAADI in the germline V gene. V lost 6 bases and J lost 4, with 7 bases in between. The CDR3 sequence is 12 residues long.

This sequence joins TRBV30 and TRBJ2-2; D may correspond to TRBD1 or TRBD2 (5 bases each). V was trimmed by 0 bases and J by 0 bases, leaving 11 bases between them. The CDR3 is made up of 16 amino acids. Germline CDR1 GTSNPN, CDR2 SVGIG (reference sequence). The CDR3 region has the DNA TGTGCCTGGAGTGTACTAGGGGCTACGAACACCGGGGAGCTGTTTTTT. It encodes CAWSVLGATNTGELFF.

This chain joins TRBV9 and TRBJ2-2; 7 positions agree with TRBD2. This CDR3 is built from 17 residues. The V segment lost 3 bases and the J segment 0 bases; nucleotides outside the gene matches: 8. In germline, CDR1 is SGDLS, CDR2 YYNGEE. CDR3 nucleotide sequence: TGTGCCAGCAGCGAACCGGAGGCGGGAGCGAACACCGGGGAGCTGTTTTTT. As protein: CASSEPEAGANTGELFF.

The chain is built from TRBV5-1 and TRBJ2-5; 8 bases match TRBD1. V lost 4 bases to trimming and J lost 5 bases; unmatched junction nucleotides: 13. Germline CDR1 and CDR2: SGHRS and YFSETQ. This CDR3 contains 16 residues. The CDR3, as DNA: TGCGCCAGCAGCGAGACAGGGGTGGGGGATGAGGAGACCCAGTACTTC. Its translation is CASSETGVGDEETQYF.

The chain joins TRBV2 to TRBJ1-1; tentative D call: TRBD1 (5 bases). The germline CDR1 and CDR2 sequences are SNHLY and FYNNEI. V lost 6 bases and J 1 base, leaving 15 bases between the germline ends. The CDR3 length is 15 residues. The CDR3 loop reads CASRARWQGNTEAFF. The CDR3 DNA follows: TGTGCCAGCAGGGCCCGTTGGCAGGGGAACACTGAAGCTTTCTTT.

V usage is TRBV18 and J usage is TRBJ2-1, with TRBD2 matching over 11 bases. The CDR3 totals 19 residues. Trimming cost V 2 bases and J 0 bases; bases outside gene matches: 9. Germline CDR1 and CDR2: KGHSH and LQKENI. CDR3 protein: CASSPRRTSGFSSYNEQFF. CDR3 DNA: TGTGCCAGCTCACCAAGACGGACTAGCGGGTTCAGCTCCTACAATGAGCAGTTCTTC.

The chain joins TRBV19 to TRBJ2-3, with D possibly TRBD2 on 5 matching bases. This CDR3 spans 14 amino acids. From germline, CDR1 is LNHDA and CDR2 SQIVND (reference sequence). The V end lost 3 bases, the J end lost 2 bases, and 9 bases lay between the germline ends. The DNA of the CDR3 is TGTGCCAGTAGTATTGGGAGTGACACAGATACGCAGTATTTT. Amino acids: CASSIGSDTDTQYF.

This clone was detected once. The chain has TRBV19 and TRBJ2-2; TRBD2 aligns across 8 bases. V gave up 3 bases and J gave up 5 bases; unmatched junction bases: 2. The CDR3 extends over 14 amino acids. Germline CDR1 is LNHDA and CDR2 is SQIVND (reference sequence). The CDR3 nucleotides are TGTGCCAGTAGTATGTCGGGAGGGACCGGGGAGCTGTTTTTT. Its protein product is CASSMSGGTGELFF.

The rearrangement joins TRBV9 to TRBJ2-7, with no clear D. The length of the CDR3 is 15 residues. The V gene lost 4 bases and the J gene lost 8 bases, with 22 bases spanning the gap. CDR1 SGDLS and CDR2 YYNGEE come from the germline V gene. In DNA, the CDR3 is TGTGCCAGCAGCACCTCGGACCGCCAGGCCCTTAAGCAGTACTTC. Translated, it gives CASSTSDRQALKQYF.

The V call is TRBV6-1, the J call TRBJ2-1, with D tentatively TRBD1 or TRBD2 (5 bases each). Germline lookup yields CDR1 MNHNS and CDR2 SASEGT. Trimming took 3 bases from V and 8 from J, leaving 14 bases between them. The CDR3 runs to 14 residues. The CDR3 is CASSDASGTDEQFF. CDR3 coding DNA: TGTGCCAGCAGTGATGCATCAGGGACGGATGAGCAGTTCTTC.

This chain uses TRBV5-1 with TRBJ1-2; possible D gene TRBD1, 6 bases. This CDR3 is built from 13 residues. Trimming took off 5 bases at V and 0 bases at J, with 8 bases between the two ends. The germline V gene encodes CDR1 SGHRS and CDR2 YFSETQ. The CDR3 DNA reads TGCGCCAGCAGTGCAGGGGCTAACTATGGCTACACCTTC. It yields the protein CASSAGANYGYTF.

The table lists this clone with a few counts. The CDR3 DNA reads as TGTGCCAGCAGTTCTGGACAGTATAATTCACCCCTCCACTTT. Encoded protein: CASSSGQYNSPLHF. The chain is built from TRBV6-5 and TRBJ1-6; D might be TRBD1 (6 bases). V was shortened by 4 bases and J by 4 bases, with 8 bases between the two germline ends. The CDR3 runs to 14 residues. Germline assignment: CDR1 MNHEY and CDR2 SVGAGI.

This chain links TRBV6-1 with TRBJ1-1; weak D call: TRBD1 (5 bases). Trimming cost V 0 bases and J 1 base, with 15 bases left between them. This CDR3 region has 17 residues. Germline assignment: CDR1 MNHNS and CDR2 SASEGT. CDR3 DNA sequence: TGTGCCAGCAGTGAAGCCTCCTGGGGGGGAGGGAACACTGAAGCTTTCTTT. Residues: CASSEASWGGGNTEAFF.

This rearrangement joins TRBV14 to TRBJ2-7; 7 bases align to TRBD1. The CDR3 length is 15 residues. CDR1 and CDR2 (germline): SGHDN, FVKESK. J lost 2 bases, V lost 1 base, and 5 bases had no gene match. The CDR3 DNA follows: TGTGCCAGCAGCCAAGGAACCGGGACAGCCTACGAGCAGTACTTC. The encoded protein is CASSQGTGTAYEQYF. Full variable domain (rest looked up from reference TRBV14 and TRBJ2-7): EAGVTQFPSHSVIEKGQTVTLRCDPISGHDNLYWYRRVMGKEIKFLLHFVKESKQDESGMPNNRFLAERTGGTYSTLKVQPAELEDSGVYFCASSQGTGTAYEQYFGPGTRLTVT.

This clone has only one observation. The gene calls are TRBV6-1 and TRBJ2-1, with D possibly matching TRBD1 (5 bases). V lost 4 bases and J lost 4, with 8 bases in between. The CDR3 spans 13 residues. Per germline, CDR1 MNHNS and CDR2 SASEGT. CDR3 nucleotide sequence: TGTGCCAGCAGTGCCCGACAGTACAATGAGCAGTTCTTC. It specifies CASSARQYNEQFF.

The rearrangement joins TRBV5-4 to TRBJ2-2, with a weak D call TRBD1 (6 bases). CDR3 length: 14 amino acids. The germline V gene has CDR1 SGHNT and CDR2 YYREEE (reference sequence). Trimming removed 0 bases from V and 6 bases from J, with 9 bases in between. The CDR3 spells CASSLDRESGELFF. DNA of the CDR3: TGTGCCAGCAGCTTGGACAGGGAGTCCGGGGAGCTGTTTTTT. Full variable domain (outside the CDR3, taken from reference TRBV5-4 and TRBJ2-2): ETGVTQSPTHLIKTRGQQVTLRCSSQSGHNTVSWYQQALGQGPQFIFQYYREEENGRGNFPPRFSGLQFPNYSSELNVNALELDDSALYLCASSLDRESGELFFGEGSRLTVL.

This chain joins TRBV9 and TRBJ1-6, with unresolved D. The CDR3 covers 13 residues. V was cut by 4 bases and J by 6 bases, with 8 bases left in between. The V gene's germline CDR1 is SGDLS and CDR2 YYNGEE. As DNA, the CDR3 is TGTGCCAGCAGCCTCGGAGTTAATTCACCCCTCCACTTT. Translated: CASSLGVNSPLHF. The full variable domain, in which reference TRBV9 and TRBJ1-6 provide the parts outside the CDR3, is DSGVTQTPKHLITATGQRVTLRCSPRSGDLSVYWYQQSLDQGLQFLIQYYNGEERAKGNILERFSAQQFPDLHSELNLSSLELGDSALYFCASSLGVNSPLHFGNGTRLTVT.

This chain links TRBV6-5 with TRBJ1-3; tentatively, D is TRBD1 (5 bases). This CDR3 spans 14 amino acids. The V end lost 5 bases, the J end lost 4 bases, and 12 bases lay between the germline ends. Germline-derived CDR1 and CDR2 are MNHEY and SVGAGI. The CDR3 sequence: CASSVRVFGNTIYF. The CDR3 nucleotides read TGTGCCAGCAGTGTCAGGGTTTTCGGAAACACCATATATTTT.

The V gene is TRBV27, the J gene TRBJ2-7; the match to TRBD1 covers 8 bases. This CDR3 comprises 14 residues. CDR1 is MNHEY, CDR2 SMNVEV, per germline (reference sequence). The V and J ends lost 2 bases and 3 bases, in that order; junction bases with no gene match: 3. Written as DNA, the CDR3 is TGTGCCAGCAGTTTAGACAGGGGCGGCTACGAGCAGTACTTC. Protein sequence: CASSLDRGGYEQYF.

CDR3 sequence reads: CAWSVSSGELFF. CDR3 nucleotides: TGTGCCTGGAGTGTATCCTCCGGGGAGCTGTTTTTT. The chain couples TRBV30 to TRBJ2-2; D gene ambiguous. The V end was cut by 0 bases, the J end by 6 bases, with 5 bases between. The CDR3 runs to 12 residues. Germline V lookup: CDR1 GTSNPN, CDR2 SVGIG (reference sequence). Filled out from reference TRBV30 and TRBJ2-2, the complete variable domain reads SQTIHQWPATLVQPVGSPLSLECTVEGTSNPNLYWYRQAAGRGLQLLFYSVGIGQISSEVPQNLSASRPQDRQFILSSKKLLLSDSGFYLCAWSVSSGELFFGEGSRLTVL.

The chain couples TRBV19 to TRBJ2-3, with a possible D match to TRBD2 (5 bases). The germline V and J ends were trimmed by 7 bases and 2 bases, with 13 bases remaining between them. CDR1 and CDR2 from the germline V gene are LNHDA and SQIVND (reference sequence). The CDR3 is 14 amino acids. The CDR3 spells CASKLGAATDTQYF. The CDR3 region has the DNA TGTGCCAGTAAACTAGGTGCCGCCACAGATACGCAGTATTTT.

The J gene is TRBJ2-1, the V gene TRBV18; D unresolved. The CDR3 sequence is 15 residues long. Germline lookup yields CDR1 KGHSH and CDR2 LQKENI. Trimming removed 2 bases at V and 9 bases at J, with 17 bases between. This CDR3 reads CASSPLLADRSEQFF. The CDR3 DNA follows: TGTGCCAGCTCACCATTACTTGCGGATCGGAGTGAGCAGTTCTTC.

The V gene is TRBV19, the J gene TRBJ1-2; TRBD1 might be the D (5 bases). The CDR3 totals 14 residues. Germline lookup yields CDR1 LNHDA and CDR2 SQIVND (reference sequence). With 6 bases removed from V and 6 bases from J, the gap between germline ends came to 17 bases. In DNA, the CDR3 is TGTGCCAGTAGATCAGGGAACTCCTATGATGGCTACACCTTC. Translated: CASRSGNSYDGYTF.

This chain joins TRBV4-2 and TRBJ1-3; perhaps TRBD1 as D (5 bases). Trimming pared 6 bases from V and 4 bases from J, leaving 22 bases between. CDR1 LGHNA and CDR2 YNFKEQ come from the germline V gene. The CDR3 spans 17 residues. CDR3 loop: CASRRNRWGDVGNTIYF. The CDR3 nucleotides read TGTGCCAGCAGAAGAAACAGGTGGGGTGATGTGGGAAACACCATATATTTT.

The chain links TRBV14 to TRBJ2-1; D unclear. Looked up from germline, CDR1 is SGHDN and CDR2 is FVKESK. This CDR3 contains 13 residues. With 1 base removed from V and 7 bases from J, the gap between germline ends came to 8 bases. DNA of the CDR3: TGTGCCAGCAGCCAAGGGCGTGGGAATGAGCAGTTCTTC. Translation: CASSQGRGNEQFF. The full variable domain, rest sourced from reference TRBV14 and TRBJ2-1, is EAGVTQFPSHSVIEKGQTVTLRCDPISGHDNLYWYRRVMGKEIKFLLHFVKESKQDESGMPNNRFLAERTGGTYSTLKVQPAELEDSGVYFCASSQGRGNEQFFGPGTRLTVL.

This chain joins TRBV5-1 and TRBJ2-2, with 10 bases matching TRBD1. Germline-derived CDR1 and CDR2 are SGHRS and YFSETQ. CDR3 length: 15 amino acids. The V and J ends lost 3 bases and 4 bases, in that order; junction bases with no gene match: 3. As DNA, the CDR3 is TGCGCCAGCAGCTGGGACAGGGGAGCCACCGGGGAGCTGTTTTTT. Protein sequence: CASSWDRGATGELFF.

V usage is TRBV19 and J usage is TRBJ1-5; 9 nucleotides match TRBD1. Germline V gene lookup returns CDR1 LNHDA and CDR2 SQIVND (reference sequence). The CDR3 has 17 amino acids. V lost 3 bases, J lost 1 base, and 7 bases stayed unmatched. The CDR3: CASSMRMGTGSNQPQHF. The CDR3 nucleotides read TGTGCCAGTAGTATGAGGATGGGGACAGGGAGCAATCAGCCCCAGCATTTT. Full variable domain (outside the CDR3, taken from reference TRBV19 and TRBJ1-5): DGGITQSPKYLFRKEGQNVTLSCEQNLNHDAMYWYRQDPGQGLRLIYYSQIVNDFQKGDIAEGYSVSREKKESFPLTVTSAQKNPTAFYLCASSMRMGTGSNQPQHFGDGTRLSIL.

The chain is built from TRBV5-6 and TRBJ1-1, with D unresolved. The CDR3 runs 12 residues. Between the trimmed V and J ends, which lost 1 base and 3 bases, there was a span of 4 bases. Germline CDR1 reads SGHDT; CDR2 reads YYEEEE. Written as DNA, the CDR3 is TGTGCCAGCAGCTTGAGCGACACTGAAGCTTTCTTT. Translation gives CASSLSDTEAFF.

The rearrangement uses TRBV4-3 and TRBJ1-4; tentative D call: TRBD1 (5 bases). The ends were cut back, 0 bases at V and 7 bases at J, with 12 bases in the middle. The germline gives CDR1 LGHNA, CDR2 YSLEER. The CDR3 is 15 amino acids. CDR3: CASSQDWGYGEKLFF. CDR3 sequence (DNA): TGCGCCAGCAGCCAAGATTGGGGGTACGGTGAAAAACTGTTTTTT.

CDR3 sequence reads: CASSGTKGDYGYTF. The CDR3 DNA follows: TGTGCCAGCAGTGGGACTAAGGGGGACTATGGCTACACCTTC. The rearrangement uses TRBV25-1 and TRBJ1-2, with a tentative D call TRBD1 (6 bases). The CDR3 covers 14 residues. V was shortened by 4 bases and J by 3 bases, with 12 bases between the two germline ends. Germline lookup yields CDR1 MGHDK and CDR2 SYGVNS.